This T cell receptor beta chain stems from a study of CD8+ T cells in alopecia areata. About this clone: The target antigen is unknown.

The V and J ends lost 4 bases and 6 bases respectively, with 16 bases between them. CDR1 and CDR2 (germline): MNHNS, SASEGT. This CDR3 contains 14 residues. Cell sorting on a FACSAria was used to separate CD4+ and CD8+ T cells from the PBMCs. Broader study findings: Possibly because of HLA-related factors, TCR sharing was less clear across patients than in mice. An increase in clonality over normal scalp was evident in lesional scalp, especially alopecia totalis/universalis. In scalp samples, resident alphabeta T cells of normal skin are also sequenced.

Extraction of RNA preceded its reverse transcription into cDNA, which served as the sequencing template. Using immunoSEQ multiplex PCR, the repertoire was profiled, and TCRdb retains in-frame clones only, with some absent. The sample has fewer than 40,000 clones, 62% seen once. The chain is built from TRBV6-1 and TRBJ2-7, with D hard to call. This TCR came from a human donor with alopecia areata. Material: NKG2D-high CD8+ T cells sorted from blood. The CDR3 reads CASSGLMGIREQYF. The CDR3 bases are TGTGCCAGCAGTGGTCTCATGGGGATTCGCGAGCAGTACTTC.